The T cell receptor beta chain under discussion was sequenced for a study of blood T cell repertoires in COVID-19. Study-wide context: Samples representing acute and convalescent COVID-19 were sourced from the United States, Italy and Spain.

TCRdb keeps only in-frame clones here, not all; method: immunoSEQ multiplex PCR. Of about 280,000 clones in the sample, around 80% were seen once. J gave up 6 bases and V 0 bases, and 4 bases lay outside the gene matches. Germline V gives CDR1 SGHRS, CDR2 YFSETQ. The CDR3 totals 15 residues. The origin of this receptor is a man aged 40-49 years who had been exposed to COVID-19. V usage is TRBV5-1 and J usage is TRBJ2-2; 8 bases line up with TRBD2. The sample was PBMCs or T cells enriched from blood (not recorded which). The DNA of the CDR3 is TGCGCCAGCAGCTTGGCGGGAGGGACCTCCGGGGAGCTGTTTTTT. This encodes CASSLAGGTSGELFF.